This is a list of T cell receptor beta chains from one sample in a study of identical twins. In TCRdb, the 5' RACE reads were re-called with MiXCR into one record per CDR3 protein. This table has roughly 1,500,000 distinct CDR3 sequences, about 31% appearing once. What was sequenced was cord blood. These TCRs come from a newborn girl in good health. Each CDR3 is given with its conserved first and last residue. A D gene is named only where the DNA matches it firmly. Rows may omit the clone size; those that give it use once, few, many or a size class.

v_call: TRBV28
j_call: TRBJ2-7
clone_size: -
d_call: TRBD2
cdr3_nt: TGTGCCAGCAGCTCCCTTGCGGGAGGGTGGCGGGAGCAGTACTTC
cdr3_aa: CASSSLAGGWREQYF

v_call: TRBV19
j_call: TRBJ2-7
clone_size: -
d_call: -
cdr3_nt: TGTGCCAGTAGTAGGGGGAGTATGTCATACGAGCAGTACTTC
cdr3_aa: CASSRGSMSYEQYF

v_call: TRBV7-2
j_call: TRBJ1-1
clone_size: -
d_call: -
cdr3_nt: TGTGCCAGCAGCTTAGTAGCCTCGGGGAGGGGCGGAACTGAAGCTTTCTTT
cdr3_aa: CASSLVASGRGGTEAFF

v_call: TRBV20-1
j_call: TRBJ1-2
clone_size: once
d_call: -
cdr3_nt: TGCAGTGCTAGGGATAGGTGGTGCTATGGCTACACCTTC
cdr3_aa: CSARDRWCYGYTF

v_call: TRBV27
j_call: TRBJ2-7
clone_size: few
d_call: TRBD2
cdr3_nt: TGTGCCAGCAGTTTAGCGGGAGGGGTCTACAATGAGCAGTACTTC
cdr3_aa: CASSLAGGVYNEQYF

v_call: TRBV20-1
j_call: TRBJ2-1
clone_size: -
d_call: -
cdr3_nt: TGCAGTGCTAGAGCTTCAAGGGACGCCTCCTACAATGAGCAGTTCTTC
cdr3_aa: CSARASRDASYNEQFF

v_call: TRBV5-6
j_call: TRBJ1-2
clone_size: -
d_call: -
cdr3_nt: TGTGCCAGCAGCTTGAAAGCCATCCGACATGGCTACACCTTC
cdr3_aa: CASSLKAIRHGYTF

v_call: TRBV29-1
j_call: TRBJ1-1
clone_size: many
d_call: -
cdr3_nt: TGCAGCGTAGAAAGGGGAAAAAACACTGAAGCTTTCTTT
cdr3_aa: CSVERGKNTEAFF

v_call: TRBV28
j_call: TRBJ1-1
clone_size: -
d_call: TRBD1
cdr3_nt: TGTGCCAGCAGTCCCCCCCGGGGACAGATGAACACTGAAGCTTTCTTT
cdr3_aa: CASSPPRGQMNTEAFF

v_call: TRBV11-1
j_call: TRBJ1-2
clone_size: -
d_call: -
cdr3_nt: TGTGCCAGCAGCTTAGTATTTGGCAGCCACCCCTATGGCTACACCTTC
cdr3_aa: CASSLVFGSHPYGYTF

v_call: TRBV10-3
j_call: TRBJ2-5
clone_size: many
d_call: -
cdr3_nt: TGTGCCATCAGTGAGCTGATCGGCGAGACCCAGTACTTC
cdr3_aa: CAISELIGETQYF

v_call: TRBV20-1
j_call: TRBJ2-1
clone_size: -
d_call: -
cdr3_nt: TGCAGTGCTAGTTTCGGCGGGACCACCGGGGGTGAGCAGTTCTTC
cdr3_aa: CSASFGGTTGGEQFF

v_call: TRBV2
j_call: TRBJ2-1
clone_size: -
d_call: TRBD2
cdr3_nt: TGTGCCAGCAAAGCGGGAGGGGTTGAGCAGTTCTTC
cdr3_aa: CASKAGGVEQFF

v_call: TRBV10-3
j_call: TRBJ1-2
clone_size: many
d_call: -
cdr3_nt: TGTGCCATCACCTCGGATCCACCGTCTAACTATGGCTACACCTTC
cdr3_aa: CAITSDPPSNYGYTF

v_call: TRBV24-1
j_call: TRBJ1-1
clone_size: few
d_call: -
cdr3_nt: TGTGCCACCAGCGCCCGAGACAGGCCCACTGAAGCTTTCTTT
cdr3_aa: CATSARDRPTEAFF

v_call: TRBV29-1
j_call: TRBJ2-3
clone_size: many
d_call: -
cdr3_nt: TGCAGCGTTGAGGCAGGGACTAGCACAGATACGCAGTATTTT
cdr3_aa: CSVEAGTSTDTQYF

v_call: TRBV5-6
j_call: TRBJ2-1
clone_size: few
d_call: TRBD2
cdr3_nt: TGTGCCAGCAGCTTACCTAGCGGGTGGTCATACAATGAGCAGTTCTTC
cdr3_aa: CASSLPSGWSYNEQFF

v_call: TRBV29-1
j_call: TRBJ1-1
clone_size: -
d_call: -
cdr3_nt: TGCAGCGTTGCCTTATTCACCGAGTACACTGAAGCTTTCTTT
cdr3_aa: CSVALFTEYTEAFF

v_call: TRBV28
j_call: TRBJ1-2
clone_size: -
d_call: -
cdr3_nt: TGTGCCAGCAGTTTGAACGGCCCTCACCAGTATGGCTACACCTTC
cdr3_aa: CASSLNGPHQYGYTF

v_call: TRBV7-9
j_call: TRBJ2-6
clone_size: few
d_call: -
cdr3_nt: TGTGCCAGCAGCTTTCAGGTGGATGGGGCCAACGTCCTGACTTTC
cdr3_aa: CASSFQVDGANVLTF

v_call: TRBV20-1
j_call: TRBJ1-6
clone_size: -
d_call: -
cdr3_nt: TGCAGTGCTCCTACCGGGGCCTATAATTCACCCCTCCACTTT
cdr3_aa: CSAPTGAYNSPLHF

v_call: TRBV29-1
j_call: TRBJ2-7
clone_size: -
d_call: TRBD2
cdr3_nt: TGCAGCGTGAGGGGACTAGCGGGAGCGGGGTCCTACGAGCAGTACTTC
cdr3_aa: CSVRGLAGAGSYEQYF

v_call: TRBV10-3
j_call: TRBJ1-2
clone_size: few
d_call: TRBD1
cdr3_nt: TGTGCCATCAGTGACCAGGGGGCGAATCAATCACCTAACTATGGCTACACCTTC
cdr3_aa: CAISDQGANQSPNYGYTF

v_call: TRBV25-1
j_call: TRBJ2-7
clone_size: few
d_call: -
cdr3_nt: TGTGCCGGAATTCGAAGGGACCCTCCCTACGAGCAGTACTTC
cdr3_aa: CAGIRRDPPYEQYF

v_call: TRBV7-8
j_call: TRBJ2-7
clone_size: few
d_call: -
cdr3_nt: TGTGCCAGCAGCTTAGAACCAGTCTACGAGCAGTACTTC
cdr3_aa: CASSLEPVYEQYF

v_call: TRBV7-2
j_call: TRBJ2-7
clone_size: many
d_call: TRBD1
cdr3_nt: TGTGCCAGCAGCTTAGGCGCAGGGGGCTACGAGCAGTACTTC
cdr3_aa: CASSLGAGGYEQYF

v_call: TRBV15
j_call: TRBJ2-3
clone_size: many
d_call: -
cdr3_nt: TGTGCCACCAGCAGGAATCCTTCCACAGATACGCAGTATTTT
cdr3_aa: CATSRNPSTDTQYF

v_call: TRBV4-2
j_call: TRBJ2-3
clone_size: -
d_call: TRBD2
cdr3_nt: TGTGCCAGCAGCCAAGATCTGGGGCGGGGGGCCTCAGATACGCAGTATTTT
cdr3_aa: CASSQDLGRGASDTQYF

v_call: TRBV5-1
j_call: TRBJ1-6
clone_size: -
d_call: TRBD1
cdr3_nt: TGCGCCAGCAGCGTTGGAATGGGACAGCTAAATTCACCCCTCCACTTT
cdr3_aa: CASSVGMGQLNSPLHF

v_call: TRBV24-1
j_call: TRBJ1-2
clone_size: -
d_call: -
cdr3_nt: TGTGCCACCAGTGATTCTCGAGGCCGCGGCTACACCTTC
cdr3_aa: CATSDSRGRGYTF

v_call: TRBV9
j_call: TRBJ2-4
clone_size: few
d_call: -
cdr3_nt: TGTGCCAGCAGCCCCCGTAGGTACTTC
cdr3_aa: CASSPRRYF

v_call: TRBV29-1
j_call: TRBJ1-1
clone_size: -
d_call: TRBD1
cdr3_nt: TGCAGCCCGACCGGACAGGACAACACTGAAGCTTTCTTT
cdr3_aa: CSPTGQDNTEAFF

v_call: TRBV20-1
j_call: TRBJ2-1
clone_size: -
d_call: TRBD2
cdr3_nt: TGCAGTGCTAGATCGCCTAGCGGGAGCAATGAGCAGTTCTTC
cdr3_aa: CSARSPSGSNEQFF

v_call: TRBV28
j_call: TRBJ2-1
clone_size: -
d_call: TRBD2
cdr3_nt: TGTGCCAGCAGTTTAATGGCTAGCGGGAGTAGGGGTTACAATGAGCAGTTCTTC
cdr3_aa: CASSLMASGSRGYNEQFF

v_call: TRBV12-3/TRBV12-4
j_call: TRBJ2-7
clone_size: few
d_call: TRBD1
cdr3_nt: TGTGCCAGCAGCCGAACTGGGACAGATCGCGAGCAGTACTTC
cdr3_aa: CASSRTGTDREQYF

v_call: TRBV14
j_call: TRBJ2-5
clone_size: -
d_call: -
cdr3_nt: TGTGCCAGCAGCCCGAGACAGTCCTCCTCCTACAATGAGCAGTACTTC
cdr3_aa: CASSPRQSSSYNEQYF

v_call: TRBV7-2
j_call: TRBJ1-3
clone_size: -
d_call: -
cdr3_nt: TGTGCCAGCAGCAAGGCTGGCGACGGCTCTGGAAACACCATATATTTT
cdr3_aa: CASSKAGDGSGNTIYF

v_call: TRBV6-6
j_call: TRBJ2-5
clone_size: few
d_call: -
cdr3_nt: TGTGCCAGCAGCATAGACAGGACCCAGTACTTC
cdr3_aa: CASSIDRTQYF

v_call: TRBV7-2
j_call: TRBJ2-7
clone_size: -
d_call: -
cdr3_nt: TGTGCCAGCAGCTTAGTTCACTTCTACAATGAGCAGTACTTC
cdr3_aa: CASSLVHFYNEQYF

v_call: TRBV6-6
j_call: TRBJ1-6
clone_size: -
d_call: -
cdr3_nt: TGTGCCAGCACTCAAGTCAATTCACCCCTCCACTTT
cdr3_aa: CASTQVNSPLHF

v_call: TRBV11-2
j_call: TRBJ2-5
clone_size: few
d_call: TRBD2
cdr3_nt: TGTGCCAGCAGTAACCTAGCGGGAGGAGAGACCCAGTACTTC
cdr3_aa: CASSNLAGGETQYF

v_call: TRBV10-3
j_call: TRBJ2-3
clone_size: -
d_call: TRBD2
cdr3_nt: TGTGCCACCTGTATAGCGGGAGGCACAGATACGCAGTATTTT
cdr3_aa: CATCIAGGTDTQYF

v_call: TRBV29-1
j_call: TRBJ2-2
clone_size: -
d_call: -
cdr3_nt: TGCAGCGTTGCCAGGGCGAACACCGGGGAGCTGTTTTTT
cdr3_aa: CSVARANTGELFF

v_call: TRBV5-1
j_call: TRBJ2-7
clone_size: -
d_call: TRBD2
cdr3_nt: TGCGCCAGCAGCCCGACTAGCGGGAGGGCTCTCGAGCAGTACTTC
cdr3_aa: CASSPTSGRALEQYF

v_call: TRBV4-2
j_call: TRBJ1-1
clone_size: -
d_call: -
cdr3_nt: TGTGCCAGCAGCCAAGCAGCCACGAACACTGAAGCTTTCTTT
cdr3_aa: CASSQAATNTEAFF

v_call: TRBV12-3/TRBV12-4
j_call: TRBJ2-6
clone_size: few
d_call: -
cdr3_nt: TGTGCCAGCAGTAATAGGACAGCCTGGCCCTCTGGGGCCAACGTCCTGACTTTC
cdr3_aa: CASSNRTAWPSGANVLTF

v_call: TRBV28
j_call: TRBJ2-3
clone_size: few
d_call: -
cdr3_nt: TGTGCCAGCACCCGGGGTCGGCTAGGGACGCCTAGCACAGATACGCAGTATTTT
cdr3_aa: CASTRGRLGTPSTDTQYF

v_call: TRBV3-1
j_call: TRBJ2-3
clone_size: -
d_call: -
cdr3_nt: TGTGCCAGCAGCGGGGGGTCCCGCACAGATACGCAGTATTTT
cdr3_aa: CASSGGSRTDTQYF

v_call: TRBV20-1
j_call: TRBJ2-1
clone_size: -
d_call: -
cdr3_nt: TGCAGTGCCCCCGTGTCCGTCGATGAGCAGTTCTTC
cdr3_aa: CSAPVSVDEQFF

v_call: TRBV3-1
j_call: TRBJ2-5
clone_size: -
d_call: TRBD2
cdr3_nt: TGTGCCAGCAGCCAAGTACCCGGGAGGGCCGGAGAGACCCAGTACTTC
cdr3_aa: CASSQVPGRAGETQYF

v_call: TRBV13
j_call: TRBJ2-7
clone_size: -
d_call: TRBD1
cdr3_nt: TGTGCCAGCAGCCAAACAGGGGAACAATACGAGCAGTACTTC
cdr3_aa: CASSQTGEQYEQYF

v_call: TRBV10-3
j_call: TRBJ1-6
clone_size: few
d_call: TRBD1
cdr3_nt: TGTGCCATCAGTGTACGGACAGGGGATAATTCACCCCTCCACTTT
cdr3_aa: CAISVRTGDNSPLHF

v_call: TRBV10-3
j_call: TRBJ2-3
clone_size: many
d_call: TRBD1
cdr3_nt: TGTGCCATCAGTGACCAGGGGGCAGATACGCAGTATTTT
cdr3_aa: CAISDQGADTQYF